Below, 19 T cell receptor beta chains from the same sample are listed, as sequenced in a study of cytomegalovirus exposure and HLA in healthy donors. Amplification used 60 Vbeta primers and 13 Jbeta primers. The assay was immunoSEQ multiplex PCR, and TCRdb's table has in-frame clones only and misses some. Among 130,000 or so clones, roughly 75% were seen once, and the ten largest hold 5.3%. Input material: PBMCs. The receptors stem from a man younger than 40 in good health and CMV-seronegative.

J is TRBJ1-1 and V is TRBV28, with 8 nucleotides matching TRBD1. CDR1 MDHEN and CDR2 SYDVKM come from the germline V gene. This CDR3 spans 16 amino acids. V was pared by 2 bases and J by 1 base, with 6 bases of the junction left unmatched. The CDR3 is CASSLPIGTGNTEAFF. The DNA of the CDR3 is TGTGCCAGCAGTTTACCTATCGGGACAGGGAACACTGAAGCTTTCTTT.

The chain employs TRBV19 and TRBJ1-1; D possibly corresponds to TRBD1 (6 bases). Trimming removed 5 bases at V and 6 bases at J, with 13 bases between. Per germline, CDR1 LNHDA and CDR2 SQIVND (reference sequence). CDR3 length equals 13 residues. The DNA for the CDR3 is TGTGCCAGTAGTTCAGGGGTCGTACCTGAAGCTTTCTTT. Translated: CASSSGVVPEAFF.

J is TRBJ2-5 and V is TRBV27; D gene uncertain. CDR3 size: 13 residues. Trimming removed 3 bases at V and 3 bases at J, with 8 bases between. CDR1 is MNHEY, CDR2 SMNVEV, per germline (reference sequence). In nucleotides, the CDR3 is TGTGCCAGCAGTTTTAACAGAGAAGAGACCCAGTACTTC. It yields the protein CASSFNREETQYF.

This rearrangement joins TRBV4-1 to TRBJ2-7, with TRBD1 identical over 10 bases. The junction had 8 bases not matched to a gene; V was cut back by 4 bases and J by 5 bases. The V gene's germline CDR1 is MGHRA and CDR2 YSYEKL. This CDR3 has 15 residues. DNA of the CDR3: TGCGCCAGCAGCCTAATCCGGGACAGGGGTGACGAGCAGTACTTC. Its protein product is CASSLIRDRGDEQYF.

The gene calls are TRBV28 and TRBJ2-7; D may be TRBD2 (6 bases). The CDR3 consists of 14 residues. From germline, CDR1 is MDHEN and CDR2 SYDVKM. V gave up 7 bases and J gave up 4 bases, with 17 bases separating them. CDR3 bases: TGTGCCAGCAACGACCCCCCGACTAGTTACGAGCAGTACTTC. This gives the protein CASNDPPTSYEQYF.

The chain combines TRBV2 with TRBJ1-1, with 7 bases identical to TRBD1. V lost 6 bases and J lost 3; bases outside the gene matches: 7. The germline gives CDR1 SNHLY, CDR2 FYNNEI. This CDR3 contains 14 residues. CDR3 DNA sequence: TGTGCCAGCAGAAGAGACAGGGTGGACACTGAAGCTTTCTTT. Its translation: CASRRDRVDTEAFF.

The chain carries TRBV19 and TRBJ2-2; D perhaps matches TRBD1 (6 bases). Germline values: CDR1 LNHDA, CDR2 SQIVND (reference sequence). V lost 1 base and J 4 bases, leaving 16 bases between the germline ends. This CDR3 is 17 amino acids long. CDR3 nucleotide sequence: TGTGCCAGTAGTATAGCGTGGCAGGGGAGAGGCACCGGGGAGCTGTTTTTT. Protein sequence: CASSIAWQGRGTGELFF.

This clone was found a few times. The chain joins TRBV5-6 to TRBJ1-1, with D possibly TRBD1 on 5 matching bases. Deletions cut 5 bases from V and 5 bases from J, with 16 bases between. Per germline, CDR1 SGHDT and CDR2 YYEEEE. This CDR3 comprises 14 residues. CDR3 bases: TGTGCCAGCAGTTTAGGGGCACATCGAACTGAAGCTTTCTTT. Translated: CASSLGAHRTEAFF.

This rearrangement joins TRBV30 to TRBJ2-4; D is perhaps TRBD2 (6 bases). Per the germline V gene, CDR1 is GTSNPN and CDR2 is SVGIG (reference sequence). V was trimmed by 3 bases and J by 0 bases, leaving 18 bases between them. This CDR3 has 17 amino acids. The CDR3: CAWSPFSAGLAKNIQYF. DNA of the CDR3: TGTGCCTGGAGCCCTTTCTCGGCGGGGTTAGCCAAAAACATTCAGTACTTC.

The chain links TRBV6-5 to TRBJ2-7; TRBD2 is a possible D gene (5 bases). This CDR3 has 15 residues. CDR1 and CDR2 (germline): MNHEY, SVGAGI. The V gene lost 2 bases and the J gene lost 2 bases, with 13 bases spanning the gap. This chain's CDR3 is CASSYAGNPTYEQYF. CDR3 in DNA: TGTGCCAGCAGTTACGCGGGCAATCCCACCTACGAGCAGTACTTC.

The chain has TRBV6-5 and TRBJ2-3, with D perhaps TRBD1 (6 bases). This CDR3 region has 14 residues. Per germline, CDR1 MNHEY and CDR2 SVGAGI. The V gene lost 6 bases and the J gene lost 2 bases, with 12 bases spanning the gap. The CDR3 loop is CASRQGVVTDTQYF. CDR3 nucleotides: TGTGCCAGCAGACAGGGAGTGGTCACAGATACGCAGTATTTT.

V and J are TRBV9 and TRBJ2-3; the D gene is possibly TRBD2 (5 bases). The germline V and J ends were trimmed by 3 bases and 5 bases, with 13 bases remaining between them. The germline V gene encodes CDR1 SGDLS and CDR2 YYNGEE. This CDR3 has 14 residues. Here the CDR3 DNA reads TGTGCCAGCAGCGAGCAACCTGCGGGAGATACGCAGTATTTT. It yields the protein CASSEQPAGDTQYF.

Regarding this clone: In the same sample, other DNA sequences code for this CDR3. V is TRBV6-4 and J is TRBJ2-2; 8 nucleotides agree with TRBD2. The length of the CDR3 is 13 residues. V dropped 6 bases and J dropped 3; count of bases not matched to a gene: 0. The germline V gene encodes CDR1 MRHNA and CDR2 SNTAGT. CDR3 residues: CASSGGDTGELFF. CDR3 nucleotides: TGTGCCAGCAGCGGGGGGGACACCGGGGAGCTGTTTTTT.

The gene calls are TRBV19 and TRBJ2-1; TRBD2 matches at 13 bases. CDR3 length equals 14 residues. The V and J ends lost 7 bases and 7 bases, in that order; junction bases with no gene match: 4. In germline, CDR1 is LNHDA, CDR2 SQIVND (reference sequence). The CDR3 reads CASKLTSGRNEQFF. CDR3 nucleotide sequence: TGTGCCAGTAAGTTGACTAGCGGGAGGAATGAGCAGTTCTTC.

The chain has TRBV5-6 and TRBJ2-7; 9 nucleotides align to TRBD1. The germline V gene has CDR1 SGHDT and CDR2 YYEEEE. The trim removed 4 bases at V and 3 bases at J, leaving 8 bases unmatched. The CDR3 extends over 15 amino acids. The chain's CDR3 is CASSPQGALLYEQYF. In DNA, the CDR3 is TGTGCCAGCAGCCCACAGGGGGCCCTTCTCTACGAGCAGTACTTC.

V and J are TRBV7-2 and TRBJ1-2; 7 nucleotides align to TRBD1. V was pared by 4 bases and J by 5 bases, with 7 bases of the junction left unmatched. This CDR3 comprises 14 residues. Germline-derived CDR1 and CDR2 are SGHTA and FQGNSA. The DNA for the CDR3 is TGTGCCAGCAGCTCGCCCGACAGGGAGTATGGCTACACCTTC. Translation: CASSSPDREYGYTF.

This chain connects TRBV5-1 to TRBJ1-2, with unresolved D. Between the trimmed V and J ends, which lost 0 bases and 7 bases, there was a span of 10 bases. This CDR3 region has 13 residues. The germline CDR1 and CDR2 sequences are SGHRS and YFSETQ. The CDR3 nucleotides read TGCGCCAGCAGCTTGGCCGGAGGCCCTGGCTACACCTTC. It encodes CASSLAGGPGYTF.

The rearrangement joins TRBV30 to TRBJ2-3, with 12 bases matching TRBD2. The CDR3 contains 19 residues. The ends lost 0 bases at V and 0 bases at J; junction bases unmatched: 10. CDR1 is GTSNPN, CDR2 SVGIG, per germline (reference sequence). The CDR3 DNA reads TGTGCCTGGAGTGTACGGAGGACTAGCGGGGTCAGAAGCACAGATACGCAGTATTTT. Protein product: CAWSVRRTSGVRSTDTQYF.

This clone showed up just a few times. This rearrangement joins TRBV27 to TRBJ2-1; a weak D match, TRBD2 (6 bases). The V and J ends lost 2 bases and 7 bases respectively, with 12 bases between them. CDR1 MNHEY and CDR2 SMNVEV come from the germline V gene (reference sequence). CDR3 size: 14 residues. CDR3 sequence (DNA): TGTGCCAGCAGTTTAGGGAAGGCGGGGAATGAGCAGTTCTTC. This translates into CASSLGKAGNEQFF.